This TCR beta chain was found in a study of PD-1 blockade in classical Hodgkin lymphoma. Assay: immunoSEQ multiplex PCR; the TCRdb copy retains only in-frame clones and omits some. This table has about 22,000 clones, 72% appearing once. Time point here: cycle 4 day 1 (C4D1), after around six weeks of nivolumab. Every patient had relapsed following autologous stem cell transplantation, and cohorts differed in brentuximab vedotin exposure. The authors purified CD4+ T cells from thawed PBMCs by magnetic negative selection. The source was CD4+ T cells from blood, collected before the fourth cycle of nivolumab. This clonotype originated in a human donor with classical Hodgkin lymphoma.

CDR3 in DNA: TGTGCCAGCAGCTTAGACAGGGATTCTGGAAACACCATATATTTT. Its translation is CASSLDRDSGNTIYF. The chain combines TRBV7-9 with TRBJ1-3; TRBD1 might be the D (6 bases). This CDR3 has 15 residues. Looked up from germline, CDR1 is SEHNR and CDR2 is FQNEAQ (reference sequence). V lost 1 base and J 1 base, leaving 8 bases between the germline ends.